Listed below are T cell receptor beta chains from one sample, sequenced in a study of chemoradiotherapy in HPV16-positive cancers. Clones were sequenced by immunoSEQ multiplex PCR, and TCRdb holds only the in-frame ones, with some missing. Among about 68,000 clones listed, almost 90% were seen once. The sample was blood, taken from a patient who underwent chemoradiotherapy. The receptors were gathered from a human donor with HPV-associated anogenital cancer. Each CDR3 is given with its conserved first and last residue. The D gene is left open where the match is weak. Clone size, where shown, is once, few, many, or a class for clones that have expanded.

D	V	J	size	CDR3	DNA
NA	TRBV4-1	TRBJ1-1	NA	CASSLYSGALGNTEAFF	TGCGCCAGCAGCCTCTACTCGGGGGCGCTGGGGAACACTGAAGCTTTCTTT
TRBD2	TRBV28	TRBJ2-3	NA	CASSLRVLAGVDTQYF	TGTGCCAGCAGTTTAAGAGTCCTAGCGGGGGTTGATACGCAGTATTTT
TRBD2	TRBV7-2	TRBJ2-1	NA	CASSSNRLAGDNEQFF	TGTGCCAGCAGTTCAAATAGGCTAGCGGGAGACAATGAGCAGTTCTTC
NA	TRBV18	TRBJ1-1	NA	CASSQQVYTEAFF	TGTGCCAGCTCACAACAGGTCTACACTGAAGCTTTCTTT
NA	TRBV5-1	TRBJ2-5	NA	CASSFRLQETQYF	TGCGCCAGCAGCTTCAGATTACAAGAGACCCAGTACTTC
TRBD1	TRBV27	TRBJ1-2	few	CASSYIQGQGYTF	TGTGCCAGCAGCTACATACAGGGGCAAGGCTACACCTTC
NA	TRBV27	TRBJ1-2	NA	CASSLTGHYGYTF	TGTGCCAGCAGTTTGACAGGACACTATGGCTACACCTTC
NA	TRBV4-1	TRBJ2-1	NA	CASSQVVIGIYNEQFF	TGCGCCAGCAGCCAAGTGGTAATCGGGATTTACAATGAGCAGTTCTTC
NA	TRBV27	TRBJ1-1	NA	CASSLSGTWMNTEAFF	TGTGCCAGCAGTTTATCAGGGACCTGGATGAACACTGAAGCTTTCTTT
NA	TRBV6-5	TRBJ1-2	once	CASTQLPPWEGYTF	TGTGCCAGCACCCAATTACCACCGTGGGAGGGCTACACCTTC
TRBD2	TRBV28	TRBJ2-7	NA	CASRNGASGPLYEQYF	TGTGCCAGCAGAAACGGGGCTAGCGGGCCCCTTTACGAGCAGTACTTC
NA	TRBV2	TRBJ1-5	once	CASSEVGGFNQPQHF	TGTGCCAGCAGTGAAGTGGGGGGCTTCAATCAGCCCCAGCATTTT
TRBD2	TRBV28	TRBJ2-3	NA	CASREGLARGSDTQYF	TGTGCCAGCAGGGAGGGACTAGCGCGAGGTTCAGATACGCAGTATTTT
TRBD1	TRBV7-9	TRBJ1-4	NA	CASSSDRGSEKLFF	TGTGCCAGCAGCTCGGACAGGGGAAGTGAAAAACTGTTTTTT
NA	TRBV5-6	TRBJ1-5	NA	CASSRGGLNQPQHF	TGTGCCAGCAGCCGAGGGGGGCTTAATCAGCCCCAGCATTTT
NA	TRBV27	TRBJ2-7	NA	CASSLSLGQISYEQYF	TGTGCCAGCAGTTTATCGCTAGGCCAGATAAGTTACGAGCAGTACTTC
NA	TRBV6-5	TRBJ2-5	NA	CASRGGAAAQETQYF	TGTGCCAGCAGGGGCGGCGCGGCAGCCCAAGAGACCCAGTACTTC
NA	TRBV19	TRBJ2-6	NA	CASKYGVLANVLTF	TGTGCCAGTAAGTACGGTGTTTTGGCCAACGTCCTGACTTTC